This TCR beta chain was identified in a study of shared clonotypes between healthy human individuals. Study donors comprised healthy, HIV-negative adults devoid of recent acute infection or vaccination. This clone showed up just a few times. PCR replicates from unsorted PBMC used 250 to 300 ng DNA, and this amount was 25,000 to 30,000 T cell genomes. In the authors' workflow: For the immunoSEQ data, sequences were junction-only without quality scores, so filtering differed. The repertoire was sequenced with immunoSEQ multiplex PCR; TCRdb's copy has only in-frame clones and lacks some. D and trimming were read from the DNA, whereas the V and J calls and clone size are those reported in that table. This table has around 95,000 clones, around 47% appearing once. The specimen was PBMCs. This clonotype was sampled from a woman aged 35 to 49 in good health. Some clones in this sample may be carry-over from other donors' samples.

CDR3 bases: TGTGCCAGCAGCACCGGGGGGGATGGTGTTGGCTACACCTTC. As protein: CASSTGGDGVGYTF. This rearrangement joins TRBV7-9 to TRBJ1-2, with D perhaps matching TRBD1 (5 bases). The ends were cut back, 5 bases at V and 7 bases at J, with 17 bases in the middle. The CDR3 is 14 residues long. Germline V lookup: CDR1 SEHNR, CDR2 FQNEAQ (reference sequence).